This T cell receptor beta chain was profiled in a study of technical replicates of blood from a few donors. This clone has a single count. This CDR3 contains 17 residues. Method: immunoSEQ multiplex PCR; TCRdb's copy keeps in-frame clones and lacks some. The sample contains around 12,000 clones, almost 95% of which appear only once. The sequencing input was PBMCs. The sequence derives from a human donor in good health. V usage is TRBV21-1 and J usage is TRBJ1-4; TRBD1 is taken as the D call from the table, unchecked against the DNA. TRBV21-1 is recorded as a pseudogene. In DNA, the CDR3 is TGTGCCAGCAGCAAAGCCGGACAGATCCCGGTAAATGAAAAACTGTTTTTT. This encodes CASSKAGQIPVNEKLFF.